The next 9 T cell receptor beta chains were all read from a single sample in a study of cytomegalovirus exposure and HLA in healthy donors (dated by TCRdb to between 2016 and 2019). Library creation used the immunoSEQ multiplex PCR assay. A mixture of 60 forward primers for TCR Vbeta segments and 13 reverse primers for TCR Jbeta segments was used in the multiplex PCR. TCRdb took this table from immuneACCESS and kept in-frame rearrangements with V and J called. Such tables lack part of the clones; where checked against another copy, unresolved V genes explain under half of the gap, and the rest is unexplained. The sample table shows under 170,000 clones, and 70% to 80% are seen once. The top ten constitute roughly 6% of the sample. Sequencing was carried out using PBMCs. These receptors all come from a man aged 50 to 60 in good health and CMV-seropositive.

The chain employs TRBV2 and TRBJ2-3, with 7 positions matching TRBD2. Trimming cost V 4 bases and J 4 bases; bases outside gene matches: 8. The germline gives CDR1 SNHLY, CDR2 FYNNEI. The CDR3 is 15 amino acids. Here the CDR3 reads CASSVMREIADTQYF. The DNA for the CDR3 is TGTGCCAGCAGTGTTATGCGGGAGATAGCAGATACGCAGTATTTT.

The chain combines TRBV2 with TRBJ2-1; TRBD2 matches at 8 bases. With 2 bases clipped from V and 10 bases from J, the junction kept 13 bases outside the gene matches. This CDR3 region has 16 residues. In germline, CDR1 is SNHLY, CDR2 FYNNEI. The CDR3: CASSELGLAGTREQFF. The CDR3 bases are TGTGCCAGCAGTGAATTAGGCCTAGCGGGTACCAGGGAGCAGTTCTTC.

This chain uses TRBV5-1 with TRBJ1-2; D uncertain. Germline V gives CDR1 SGHRS, CDR2 YFSETQ. Trimming took off 4 bases at V and 2 bases at J, with 6 bases between the two ends. The CDR3 contains 12 residues. The CDR3 spells CASSGLNYGYTF. The CDR3 region has the DNA TGCGCCAGCAGCGGCCTGAACTATGGCTACACCTTC. Full variable domain (outside the CDR3, taken from reference TRBV5-1 and TRBJ1-2): KAGVTQTPRYLIKTRGQQVTLSCSPISGHRSVSWYQQTPGQGLQFLFEYFSETQRNKGNFPGRFSGRQFSNSRSEMNVSTLELGDSALYLCASSGLNYGYTFGSGTRLTVV.

This chain joins TRBV7-6 and TRBJ2-2; D perhaps matches TRBD1 (5 bases). CDR1 SGHVS and CDR2 FNYEAQ come from the germline V gene. The CDR3 is made up of 15 amino acids. Trimming removed 1 base from V and 0 bases from J, with 6 bases in between. CDR3 DNA sequence: TGTGCCAGCAGCTTAGGGGGCCCGAACACCGGGGAGCTGTTTTTT. Its translation is CASSLGGPNTGELFF.

This clone was detected only once. V usage is TRBV28 and J usage is TRBJ1-2; D perhaps matches TRBD1 (6 bases). Looked up from germline, CDR1 is MDHEN and CDR2 is SYDVKM. Trimming left V 5 bases short and J 8 bases short, with 21 bases between. This CDR3 is 15 amino acids long. For the CDR3, the DNA is TGTGCCAGCAGTGAATTACTCGGACAGCAAGGGGGCTACACCTTC. It codes for CASSELLGQQGGYTF.

V gene TRBV18 combines with J gene TRBJ1-2; 9 nucleotides align to TRBD1. The V segment lost 2 bases and the J segment 7 bases; nucleotides outside the gene matches: 5. The length of the CDR3 is 14 residues. CDR1 is KGHSH and CDR2 is LQKENI in the germline V gene. Here the CDR3 DNA reads TGTGCCAGCTCACCAGAAGGACAGGGGTCTGGCTACACCTTC. Its translation is CASSPEGQGSGYTF. The full variable domain, completed using reference TRBV18 and TRBJ1-2, is NAGVMQNPRHLVRRRGQEARLRCSPMKGHSHVYWYRQLPEEGLKFMVYLQKENIIDESGMPKERFSAEFPKEGPSILRIQQVVRGDSAAYFCASSPEGQGSGYTFGSGTRLTVV.

The gene calls are TRBV5-4 and TRBJ2-5; 13 bases match TRBD2. The CDR3 contains 15 residues. The trim removed 4 bases at V and 5 bases at J, leaving 5 bases unmatched. CDR1 is SGHNT, CDR2 YYREEE, per germline (reference sequence). This CDR3 is CASSRLAGGRETQYF. CDR3 DNA sequence: TGTGCCAGCAGCAGACTAGCGGGAGGTCGGGAGACCCAGTACTTC.

The chain has TRBV19 and TRBJ2-3; TRBD1 is a possible D gene (6 bases). Trimming pared 5 bases from V and 4 bases from J, leaving 10 bases between. This CDR3 is built from 13 residues. Germline CDR1 reads LNHDA; CDR2 reads SQIVND (reference sequence). The CDR3 nucleotides are TGTGCCAGTAGTCCCAGGGGTCCAGATACGCAGTATTTT. Protein: CASSPRGPDTQYF.

V is TRBV19 and J is TRBJ2-7; TRBD2 might be the D (6 bases). V dropped 3 bases and J dropped 5 bases, with 14 bases sitting between them. The CDR3 sequence is 14 residues long. Germline V gene sequence: CDR1 LNHDA, CDR2 SQIVND (reference sequence). Here the CDR3 DNA reads TGTGCCAGTAGTATTTCAGGAGGGTTGGACGAGCAGTACTTC. Translated: CASSISGGLDEQYF.